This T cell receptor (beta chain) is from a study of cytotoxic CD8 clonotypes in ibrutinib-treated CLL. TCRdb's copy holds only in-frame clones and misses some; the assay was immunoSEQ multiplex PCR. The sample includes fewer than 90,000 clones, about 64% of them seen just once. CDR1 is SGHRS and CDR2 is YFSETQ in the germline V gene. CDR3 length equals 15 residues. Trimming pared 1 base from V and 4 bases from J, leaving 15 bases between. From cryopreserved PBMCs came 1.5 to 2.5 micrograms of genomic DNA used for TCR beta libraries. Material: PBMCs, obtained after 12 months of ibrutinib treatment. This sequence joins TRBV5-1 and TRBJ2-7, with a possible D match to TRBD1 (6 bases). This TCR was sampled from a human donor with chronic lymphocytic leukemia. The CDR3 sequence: CASSLSQGLIYEQYF. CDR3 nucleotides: TGCGCCAGCAGCTTGAGCCAGGGGCTAATATACGAGCAGTACTTC.